The clone carrying this TCR beta chain was found a few times. Its antigen remains unidentified. The data were obtained in a study of cytomegalovirus exposure and HLA in healthy donors. It was with 60 Vbeta and 13 Jbeta primers that the PCR ran. The repertoire was sequenced with immunoSEQ multiplex PCR; TCRdb's copy has only in-frame clones and lacks some. Of 99,000 or so clones listed, 15% are singletons. Study-wide findings and caveats: Specific recognition of CMV antigens was confirmed in vitro for three chains (all CMV-associated). Within a later analysis, the majority of CMV-associated TCR beta chains appeared HLA-restricted.

V shed 7 bases, J shed 5 bases, and the junction held 10 bases outside the gene matches. The length of the CDR3 is 15 residues. Germline V gene lookup returns CDR1 MNHEY and CDR2 SVGAGI. Sequencing was carried out using PBMCs. The V and J genes are TRBV6-5 and TRBJ2-5, with TRBD2 matching 10 bases. This TCR derives from a female donor in good health and CMV-seronegative. CDR3 DNA: TGTGCCAGCAACCCAAGCGGGGGGGCCCGGGAGACCCAGTACTTC. It is translated as CASNPSGGARETQYF.